The 3 T cell receptor beta chains below were found in one sample sequenced in a study of CD8 T cells in ankylosing spondylitis. A single record per CDR3 protein comes from TCRdb applying MiXCR to the 5' RACE reads. The profile shows around 300,000 distinct CDR3 sequences, around 21% of them singletons. The material sequenced was blood, either unsorted or a sorted T cell fraction (not recorded which). The receptors derive from a female donor with ankylosing spondylitis or in good health (not recorded which).

The chain uses TRBV6-5 and TRBJ1-4; 7 nucleotides align to TRBD1. In germline, CDR1 is MNHEY, CDR2 SVGAGI. Unmatched junction bases numbered 8, after V lost 2 bases and J lost 8 bases. CDR3 length: 15 amino acids. The CDR3: CASSYEEGAVEKLFF. The CDR3, as DNA: TGTGCCAGCAGTTACGAGGAGGGGGCAGTAGAAAAACTGTTTTTT.

This clonotype was counted many times. The chain links TRBV29-1 to TRBJ1-1; tentative D call: TRBD1 (5 bases). Trimming took off 7 bases at V and 3 bases at J, with 18 bases between the two ends. Germline V gives CDR1 SQVTM, CDR2 ANQGSEA. The CDR3 spans 14 residues. The CDR3 DNA reads as TGCAGCGCCCTCCTATTACGGGGCGACACTGAAGCTTTCTTT. Amino acids: CSALLLRGDTEAFF.

This sequence joins TRBV7-8 and TRBJ2-6, with unresolved D. Germline lookup yields CDR1 SGHVS and CDR2 FQNEAQ. With 4 bases removed from V and 0 bases from J, the gap between germline ends came to 10 bases. The CDR3 loop spans 16 amino acids. The CDR3 region is CASSSSRNSGANVLTF. Here the CDR3 DNA reads TGTGCCAGCAGCTCTAGTCGGAACTCTGGGGCCAACGTCCTGACTTTC.